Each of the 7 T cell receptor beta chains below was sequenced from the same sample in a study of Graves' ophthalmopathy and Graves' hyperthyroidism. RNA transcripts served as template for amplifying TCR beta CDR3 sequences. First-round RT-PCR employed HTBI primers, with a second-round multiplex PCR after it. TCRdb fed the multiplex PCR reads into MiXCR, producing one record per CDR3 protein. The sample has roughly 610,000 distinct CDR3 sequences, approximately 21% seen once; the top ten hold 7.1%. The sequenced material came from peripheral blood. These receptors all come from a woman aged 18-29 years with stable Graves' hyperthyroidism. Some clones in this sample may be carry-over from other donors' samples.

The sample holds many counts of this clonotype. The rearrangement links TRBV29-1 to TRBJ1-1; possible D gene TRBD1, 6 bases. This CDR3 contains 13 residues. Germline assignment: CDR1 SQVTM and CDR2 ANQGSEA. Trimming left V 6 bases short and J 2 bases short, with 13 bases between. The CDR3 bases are TGCAGCGTCCGAGGGGGATCTAACACTGAAGCTTTCTTT. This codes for CSVRGGSNTEAFF.

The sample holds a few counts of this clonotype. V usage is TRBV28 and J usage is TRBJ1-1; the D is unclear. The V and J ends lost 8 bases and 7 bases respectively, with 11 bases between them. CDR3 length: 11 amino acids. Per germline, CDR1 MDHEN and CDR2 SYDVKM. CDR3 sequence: CASLSTVEAFF. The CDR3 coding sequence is TGTGCCAGCCTTAGCACTGTTGAAGCTTTCTTT.

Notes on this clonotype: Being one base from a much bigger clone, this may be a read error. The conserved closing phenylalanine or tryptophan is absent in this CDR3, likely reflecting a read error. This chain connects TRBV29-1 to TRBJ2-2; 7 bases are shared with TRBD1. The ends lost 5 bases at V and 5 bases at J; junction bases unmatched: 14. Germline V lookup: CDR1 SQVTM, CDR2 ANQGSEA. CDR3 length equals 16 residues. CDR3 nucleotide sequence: TGCAGCGTTCTTCCCGGAACAGGGGCTGGGACCGGGGAGCTGTTTGTT. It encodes CSVLPGTGAGTGELFV.

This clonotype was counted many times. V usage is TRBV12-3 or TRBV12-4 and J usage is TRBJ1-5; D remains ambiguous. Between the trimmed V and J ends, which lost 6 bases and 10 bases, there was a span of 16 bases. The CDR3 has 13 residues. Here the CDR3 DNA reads TGTGCCAGCAGCTATCGACTGGACCAACCCCAGCATTTT. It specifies CASSYRLDQPQHF.

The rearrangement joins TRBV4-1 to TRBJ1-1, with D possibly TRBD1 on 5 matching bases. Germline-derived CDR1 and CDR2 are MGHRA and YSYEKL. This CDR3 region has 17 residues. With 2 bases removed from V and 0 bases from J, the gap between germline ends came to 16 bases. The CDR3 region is CASSQQYRSYMNTEAFF. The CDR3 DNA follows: TGCGCCAGCAGCCAACAGTACAGGAGCTACATGAACACTGAAGCTTTCTTT.

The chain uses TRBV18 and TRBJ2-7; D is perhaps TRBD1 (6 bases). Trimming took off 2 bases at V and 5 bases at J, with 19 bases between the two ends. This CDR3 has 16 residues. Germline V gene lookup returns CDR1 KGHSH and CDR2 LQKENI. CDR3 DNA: TGTGCCAGCTCACCAGGTAGACAGGCCCGGTGGCACGAGCAGTACTTC. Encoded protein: CASSPGRQARWHEQYF.

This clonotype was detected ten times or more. The CDR3 reads CASSLEPGGETQYF. In DNA form, the CDR3 reads TGTGCCAGCAGTTTAGAGCCAGGGGGCGAGACCCAGTACTTC. J is TRBJ2-5 and V is TRBV12-3 or TRBV12-4, with TRBD1 matching 8 bases. With 1 base clipped from V and 5 bases from J, the junction kept 3 bases outside the gene matches. This CDR3 is 14 amino acids long.